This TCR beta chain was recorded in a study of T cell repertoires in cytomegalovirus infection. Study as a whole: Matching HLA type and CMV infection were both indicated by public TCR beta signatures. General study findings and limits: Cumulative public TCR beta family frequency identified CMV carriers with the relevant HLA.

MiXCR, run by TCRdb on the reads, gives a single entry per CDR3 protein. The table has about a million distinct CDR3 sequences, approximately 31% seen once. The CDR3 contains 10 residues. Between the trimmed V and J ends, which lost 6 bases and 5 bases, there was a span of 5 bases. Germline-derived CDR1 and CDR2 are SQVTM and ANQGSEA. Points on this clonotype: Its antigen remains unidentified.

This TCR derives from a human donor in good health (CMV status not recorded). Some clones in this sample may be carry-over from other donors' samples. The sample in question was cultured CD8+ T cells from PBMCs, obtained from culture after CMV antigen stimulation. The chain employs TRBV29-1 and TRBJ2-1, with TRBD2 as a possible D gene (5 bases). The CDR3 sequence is CSVEDNEQFF. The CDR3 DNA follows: TGCAGCGTGGAGGACAATGAGCAGTTCTTC.